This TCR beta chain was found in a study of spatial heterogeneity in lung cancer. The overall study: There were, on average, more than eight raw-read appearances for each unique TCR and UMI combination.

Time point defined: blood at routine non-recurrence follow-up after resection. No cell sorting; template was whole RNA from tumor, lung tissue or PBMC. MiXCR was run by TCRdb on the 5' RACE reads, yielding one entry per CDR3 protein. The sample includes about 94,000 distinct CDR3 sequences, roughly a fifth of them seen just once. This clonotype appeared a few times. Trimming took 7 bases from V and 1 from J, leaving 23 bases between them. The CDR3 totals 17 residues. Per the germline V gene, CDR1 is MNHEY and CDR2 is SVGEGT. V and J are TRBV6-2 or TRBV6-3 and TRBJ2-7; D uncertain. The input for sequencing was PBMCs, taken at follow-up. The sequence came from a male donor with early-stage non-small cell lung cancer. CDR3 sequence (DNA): TGTGCCAGCAACCCAGAGAGGTCCAGGATGAAATCCTACGAGCAGTACTTC. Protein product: CASNPERSRMKSYEQYF.